This T cell receptor beta chain was documented in a study of CD8+CD57+ T cells in acquired aplastic anemia. Study-level information: Mean DNA quantity obtained from sorted CD4+ and CD8+ cells was 3 to 3.5 ug. Findings of the study overall: Patients and controls shared about 30 CD8+ CDR3 sequences, which appeared highly expressed in patients and within their immunodominant clones.

Patients who underwent sequencing had shown CD8+CD57+ cell expansion by flow cytometry. Each patient had severe acquired aplastic anemia. Trimming at V came to 4 bases and at J to 0 bases, leaving 12 bases not matched to a gene. This CDR3 has 18 amino acids. Germline values: CDR1 SGDLS, CDR2 YYNGEE. Investigators profiled TCR beta VDJ and CDR3 from genomic DNA template. TCRdb analysed the reads with MiXCR anew, one entry per CDR3 protein. The sample lists fewer than 250,000 distinct CDR3 sequences, more than 40% occurring once. With respect to this clonotype: Its matching antigen is unknown.

This clonotype originated in a human donor with aplastic anemia. The material sequenced was sorted CD4+, CD8+, or CD8+CD57+ T cells (not recorded which) from PBMCs. The chain uses TRBV9 and TRBJ1-1, with TRBD1 matching over 10 bases. CDR3 region: CASSPHSGDRGMNTEAFF. CDR3 coding DNA: TGTGCCAGCAGCCCCCACAGCGGGGACAGGGGAATGAACACTGAAGCTTTCTTT.